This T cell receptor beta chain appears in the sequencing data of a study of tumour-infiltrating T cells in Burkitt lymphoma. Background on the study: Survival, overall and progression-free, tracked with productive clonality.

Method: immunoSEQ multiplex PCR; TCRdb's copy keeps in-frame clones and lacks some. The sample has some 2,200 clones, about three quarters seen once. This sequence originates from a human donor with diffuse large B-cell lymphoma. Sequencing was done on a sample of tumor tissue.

For the CDR3, the DNA is TGCGCCAGCAGCCAAGAAGGGGGGGATGGCTACACCTTC. Protein sequence: CASSQEGGDGYTF. The gene calls are TRBV4-1 and TRBJ1-2, with D perhaps TRBD1 (6 bases). The V and J ends lost 0 bases and 6 bases respectively, with 8 bases between them. The germline CDR1 and CDR2 sequences are MGHRA and YSYEKL. This CDR3 contains 13 residues.